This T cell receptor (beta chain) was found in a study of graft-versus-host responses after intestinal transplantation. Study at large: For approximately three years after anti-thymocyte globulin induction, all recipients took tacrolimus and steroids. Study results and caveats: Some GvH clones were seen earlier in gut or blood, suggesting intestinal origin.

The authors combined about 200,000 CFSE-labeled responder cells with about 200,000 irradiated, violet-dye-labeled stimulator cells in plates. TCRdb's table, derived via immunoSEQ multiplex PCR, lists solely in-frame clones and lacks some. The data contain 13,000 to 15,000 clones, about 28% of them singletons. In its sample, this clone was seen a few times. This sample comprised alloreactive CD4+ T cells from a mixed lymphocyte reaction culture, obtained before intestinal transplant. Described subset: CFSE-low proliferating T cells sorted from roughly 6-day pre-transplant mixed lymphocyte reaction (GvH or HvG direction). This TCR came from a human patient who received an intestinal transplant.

The CDR3 loop is CASSSLRQAVYGYTF. CDR3 bases: TGTGCCAGCAGTTCCCTACGACAGGCGGTCTATGGCTACACCTTC. J is TRBJ1-2 and V is TRBV6-1, with TRBD1 as a possible D gene (6 bases). This CDR3 is 15 amino acids long. Germline V gives CDR1 MNHNS, CDR2 SASEGT. V was cut by 5 bases and J by 4 bases, with 17 bases left in between.